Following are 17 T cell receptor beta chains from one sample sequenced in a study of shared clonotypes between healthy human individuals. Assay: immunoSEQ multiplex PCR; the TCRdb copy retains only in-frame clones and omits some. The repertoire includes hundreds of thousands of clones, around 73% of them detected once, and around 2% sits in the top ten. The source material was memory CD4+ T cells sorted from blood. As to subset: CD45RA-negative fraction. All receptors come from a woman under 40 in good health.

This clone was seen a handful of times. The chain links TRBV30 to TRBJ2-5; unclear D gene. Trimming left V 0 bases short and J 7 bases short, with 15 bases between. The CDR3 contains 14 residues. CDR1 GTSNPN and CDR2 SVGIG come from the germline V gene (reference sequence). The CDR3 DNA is TGTGCCTGGAGTGTTACGGGTGGAGTGGGGACCCAGTACTTC. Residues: CAWSVTGGVGTQYF. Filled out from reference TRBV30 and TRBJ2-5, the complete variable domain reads SQTIHQWPATLVQPVGSPLSLECTVEGTSNPNLYWYRQAAGRGLQLLFYSVGIGQISSEVPQNLSASRPQDRQFILSSKKLLLSDSGFYLCAWSVTGGVGTQYFGPGTRLLVL.

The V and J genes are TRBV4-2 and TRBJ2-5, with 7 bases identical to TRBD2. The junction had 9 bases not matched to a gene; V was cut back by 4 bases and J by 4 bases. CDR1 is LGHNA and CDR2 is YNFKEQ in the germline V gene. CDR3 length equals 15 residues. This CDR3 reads CASSLIGGRAETQYF. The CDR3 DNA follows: TGTGCCAGCAGCCTAATCGGAGGGAGGGCAGAGACCCAGTACTTC.

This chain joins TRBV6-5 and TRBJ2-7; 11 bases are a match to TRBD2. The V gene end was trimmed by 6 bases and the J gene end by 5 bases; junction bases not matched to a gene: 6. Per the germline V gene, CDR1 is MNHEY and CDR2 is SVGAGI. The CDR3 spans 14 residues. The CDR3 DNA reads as TGTGCCAGCAGAATAGCGGGAGGGAGAAACGAGCAGTACTTC. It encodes CASRIAGGRNEQYF.

The CDR3 reads CSVILGLTPLLAQYF. The DNA of the CDR3 is TGCAGCGTAATACTGGGACTAACCCCTCTTTTGGCCCAGTACTTC. The gene calls are TRBV29-1 and TRBJ2-5; 7 nucleotides agree with TRBD2. J lost 9 bases, V lost 6 bases, and 19 bases had no gene match. CDR1 SQVTM and CDR2 ANQGSEA come from the germline V gene. This CDR3 has 15 amino acids.

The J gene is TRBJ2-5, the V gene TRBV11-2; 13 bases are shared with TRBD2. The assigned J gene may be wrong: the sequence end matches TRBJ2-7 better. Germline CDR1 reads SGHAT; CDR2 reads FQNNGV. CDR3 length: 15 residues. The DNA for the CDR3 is TGTGCCAGCAGTCCCGGGACTAGCGGGATATACGAGCAGTACTTC. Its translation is CASSPGTSGIYEQYF.

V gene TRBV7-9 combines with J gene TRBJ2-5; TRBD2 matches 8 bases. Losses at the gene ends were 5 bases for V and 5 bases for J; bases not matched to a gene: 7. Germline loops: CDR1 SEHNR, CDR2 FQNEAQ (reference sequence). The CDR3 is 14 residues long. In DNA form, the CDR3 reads TGTGCCAGCAGCGAACGGACTAGCAAGGAGACCCAGTACTTC. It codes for CASSERTSKETQYF.

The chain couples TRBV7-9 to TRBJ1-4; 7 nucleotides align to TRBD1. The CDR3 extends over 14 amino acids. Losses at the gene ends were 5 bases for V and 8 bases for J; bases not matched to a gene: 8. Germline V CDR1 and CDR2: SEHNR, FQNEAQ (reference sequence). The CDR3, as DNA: TGTGCCAGCAGCCAAACAGGGGTTGGGGAAAAACTGTTTTTT. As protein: CASSQTGVGEKLFF.

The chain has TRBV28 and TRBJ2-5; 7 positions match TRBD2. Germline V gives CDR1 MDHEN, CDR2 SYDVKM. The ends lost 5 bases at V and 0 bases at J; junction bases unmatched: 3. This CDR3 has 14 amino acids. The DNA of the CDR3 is TGTGCCAGCAGTCCAGGACTAGACCAAGAGACCCAGTACTTC. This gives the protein CASSPGLDQETQYF.

CDR3 protein: CASSLFPTNTEAFF. CDR3 coding DNA: TGTGCCAGCAGTTTATTTCCGACGAACACTGAAGCTTTCTTT. The J gene is TRBJ1-1, the V gene TRBV28; D remains unclear. The V end lost 1 base, the J end lost 1 base, and 7 bases lay between the germline ends. This CDR3 comprises 14 residues. Per germline, CDR1 MDHEN and CDR2 SYDVKM.

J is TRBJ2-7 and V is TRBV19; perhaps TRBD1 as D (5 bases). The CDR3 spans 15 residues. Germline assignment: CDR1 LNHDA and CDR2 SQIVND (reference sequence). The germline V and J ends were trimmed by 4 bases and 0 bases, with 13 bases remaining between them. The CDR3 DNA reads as TGTGCCAGTAGTAGGACACTTGCCCCCTCCTACGAGCAGTACTTC. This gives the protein CASSRTLAPSYEQYF. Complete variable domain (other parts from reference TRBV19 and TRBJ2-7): DGGITQSPKYLFRKEGQNVTLSCEQNLNHDAMYWYRQDPGQGLRLIYYSQIVNDFQKGDIAEGYSVSREKKESFPLTVTSAQKNPTAFYLCASSRTLAPSYEQYFGPGTRLTVT.

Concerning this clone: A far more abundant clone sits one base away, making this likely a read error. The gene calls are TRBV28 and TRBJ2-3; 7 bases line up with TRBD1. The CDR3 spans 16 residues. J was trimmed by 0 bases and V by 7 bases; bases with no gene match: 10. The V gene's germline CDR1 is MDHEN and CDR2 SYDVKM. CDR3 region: CASINNRGPSTDTQYF. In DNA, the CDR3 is TGTGCCAGCATCAACAACAGGGGACCCAGCACAGATACGCAGTATTTT.

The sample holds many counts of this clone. The CDR3 protein is CASSASENTEAFF. The DNA for the CDR3 is TGTGCCAGCAGTGCGTCGGAGAACACTGAAGCTTTCTTT. The V gene is TRBV6-4, the J gene TRBJ1-1; D is unclear. Germline V CDR1 and CDR2: MRHNA, SNTAGT. The CDR3 runs 13 residues. Trimming pared 4 bases from V and 1 base from J, leaving 7 bases between.

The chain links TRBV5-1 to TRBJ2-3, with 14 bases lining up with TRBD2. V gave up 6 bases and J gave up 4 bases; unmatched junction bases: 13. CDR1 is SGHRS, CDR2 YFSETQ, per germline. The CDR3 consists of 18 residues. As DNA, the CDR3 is TGCGCCAGCAATTCCCGACTAGCGGGAGGGCATTTGGCAGATACGCAGTATTTT. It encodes CASNSRLAGGHLADTQYF.

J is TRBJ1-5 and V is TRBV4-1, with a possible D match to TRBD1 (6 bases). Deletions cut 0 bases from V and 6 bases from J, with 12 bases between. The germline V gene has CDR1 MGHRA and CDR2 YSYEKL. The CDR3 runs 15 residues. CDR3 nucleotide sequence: TGCGCCAGCAGCCAAGATCCGGGGGCGAGTCAGCCCCAGCATTTT. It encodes CASSQDPGASQPQHF.

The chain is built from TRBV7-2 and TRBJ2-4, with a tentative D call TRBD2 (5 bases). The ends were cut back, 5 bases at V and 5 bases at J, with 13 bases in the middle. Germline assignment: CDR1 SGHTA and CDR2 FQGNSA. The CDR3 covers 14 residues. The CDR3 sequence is CASSQAGIQNIQYF. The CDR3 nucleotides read TGTGCCAGCAGCCAAGCCGGGATTCAAAACATTCAGTACTTC.

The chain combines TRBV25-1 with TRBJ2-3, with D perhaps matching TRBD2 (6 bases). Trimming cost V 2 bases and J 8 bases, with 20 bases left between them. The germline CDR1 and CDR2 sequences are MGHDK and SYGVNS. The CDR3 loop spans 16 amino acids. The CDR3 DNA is TGTGCCAGCAGTGAAGAATCGGGAGAAAAATCGGGTACGCAGTATTTT. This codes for CASSEESGEKSGTQYF.

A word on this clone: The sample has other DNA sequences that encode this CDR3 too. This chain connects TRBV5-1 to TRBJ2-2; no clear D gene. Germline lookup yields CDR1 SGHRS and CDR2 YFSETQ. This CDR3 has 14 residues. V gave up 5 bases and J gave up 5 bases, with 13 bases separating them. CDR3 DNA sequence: TGCGCCAGCAGTAGGACGGTGGGAACCGGGGAGCTGTTTTTT. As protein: CASSRTVGTGELFF.